This passage covers 9 T cell receptor beta chains from one sample sequenced in a study of T cell responses to AZD1222 COVID-19 vaccine (dated by TCRdb to the early 2020s). The library relied on the immunoSEQ multiplex PCR assay. TCRdb took this table from immuneACCESS and kept in-frame rearrangements with V and J called. Such tables lack part of the clones; where checked against another copy, unresolved V genes explain under half of the gap, and the rest is unexplained. The sample data list 100,000 to 150,000 clones, and about nine tenths of these were observed just once. The ten largest clones represent 7.2% of the sample. The time point label, read with the paper, signifies: baseline before first vaccination. The sample consisted of peripheral blood, taken on day 0 of AZD1222 vaccination. The source is an adult in good health.

The chain joins TRBV28 to TRBJ1-1, with unresolved D. The CDR3 totals 11 residues. V lost 5 bases and J lost 4, with 5 bases in between. Germline-derived CDR1 and CDR2 are MDHEN and SYDVKM. DNA for the CDR3: TGTGCCAGCAGTGAGCGCACTGAAGCTTTCTTT. As protein: CASSERTEAFF.

The chain has TRBV7-2 and TRBJ2-3, with 13 nucleotides matching TRBD2. V lost 4 bases, J lost 8 bases, and 12 bases stayed unmatched. CDR1 and CDR2 (germline): SGHTA, FQGNSA. The CDR3 totals 17 residues. The DNA of the CDR3 is TGTGCCAGCAGCTCGCCCCTGACTAGCGGGAGGATGGGTACGCAGTATTTT. Residues: CASSSPLTSGRMGTQYF.

The chain links TRBV9 to TRBJ2-2, with D possibly matching TRBD1 (5 bases). The CDR3 covers 15 residues. Trimming cost V 0 bases and J 6 bases, with 12 bases left between them. CDR1 SGDLS and CDR2 YYNGEE come from the germline V gene. The DNA of the CDR3 is TGTGCCAGCAGCGTAGGTGGGGCCATCCCCGGGGAGCTGTTTTTT. It specifies CASSVGGAIPGELFF.

A word on this clone: The sample contains more than one DNA sequence encoding this CDR3. The gene calls are TRBV18 and TRBJ1-5; no clear D gene. Germline CDR1 reads KGHSH; CDR2 reads LQKENI. The V end was cut by 3 bases, the J end by 2 bases, with 5 bases between. The CDR3 spans 13 residues. CDR3 sequence: CASSPDRNQPQHF. In DNA, the CDR3 is TGTGCCAGCTCACCGGACCGCAATCAGCCCCAGCATTTT.

V is TRBV4-1 and J is TRBJ2-1, with TRBD2 identical over 9 bases. This CDR3 has 16 amino acids. The germline V gene encodes CDR1 MGHRA and CDR2 YSYEKL. After removal of 1 base from V and 4 bases from J, the junction contained 5 bases not matched to a gene. This CDR3 is CASSQGGLAVYNEQFF. The CDR3 DNA is TGCGCCAGCAGCCAAGGGGGACTAGCCGTATACAATGAGCAGTTCTTC.

The CDR3 DNA follows: TGCGCCAGCAGCCAAGGCACAGGGTTGGGGGAGCTGTTTTTT. Translation: CASSQGTGLGELFF. J is TRBJ2-2 and V is TRBV5-1; D perhaps matches TRBD1 (6 bases). The CDR3 is 14 amino acids. CDR1 is SGHRS and CDR2 is YFSETQ in the germline V gene. V was cut by 4 bases and J by 8 bases, with 15 bases left in between.

This chain joins TRBV2 and TRBJ1-5; TRBD1 matches 7 bases. Losses at the gene ends were 8 bases for V and 7 bases for J; bases not matched to a gene: 5. The CDR3 loop spans 12 amino acids. CDR1 is SNHLY, CDR2 FYNNEI, per germline. CDR3 amino acids: CASQGDNQPQHF. The CDR3 DNA reads as TGTGCCAGCCAGGGGGATAACCAGCCCCAGCATTTT.

This chain connects TRBV28 to TRBJ1-5, with unresolved D. The germline gives CDR1 MDHEN, CDR2 SYDVKM. CDR3 length: 16 amino acids. Trimming pared 3 bases from V and 0 bases from J, leaving 12 bases between. For the CDR3, the DNA is TGTGCCAGCAGTTTCGCCGACGGGTATAGCAATCAGCCCCAGCATTTT. Encoded protein: CASSFADGYSNQPQHF.

The V and J genes are TRBV6-2 or TRBV6-3 and TRBJ2-7; D may be TRBD2 (6 bases). The CDR3 contains 15 residues. Trimming stripped 4 bases from V and 0 bases from J, with 13 bases between. CDR1 is MNHEY, CDR2 SVGEGT, per germline. The chain's CDR3 is CASSLTDGSSYEQYF. The CDR3, as DNA: TGTGCCAGCAGTTTAACGGACGGGAGCTCCTACGAGCAGTACTTC.